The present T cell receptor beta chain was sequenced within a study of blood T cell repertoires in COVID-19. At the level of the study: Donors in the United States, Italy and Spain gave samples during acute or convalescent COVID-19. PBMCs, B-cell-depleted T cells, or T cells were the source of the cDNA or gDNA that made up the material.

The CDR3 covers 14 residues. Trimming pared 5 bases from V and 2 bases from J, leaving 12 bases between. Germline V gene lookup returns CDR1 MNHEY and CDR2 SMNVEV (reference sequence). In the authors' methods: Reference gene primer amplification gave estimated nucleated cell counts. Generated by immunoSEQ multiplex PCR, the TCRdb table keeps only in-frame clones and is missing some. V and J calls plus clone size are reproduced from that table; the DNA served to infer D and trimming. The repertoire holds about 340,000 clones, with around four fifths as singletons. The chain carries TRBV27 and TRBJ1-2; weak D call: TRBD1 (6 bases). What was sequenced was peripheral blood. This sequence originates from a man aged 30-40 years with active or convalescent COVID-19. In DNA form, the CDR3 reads TGTGCCAGCAGTATACGAACAGGGAACTATGGCTACACCTTC. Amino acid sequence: CASSIRTGNYGYTF.